Below are 17 T cell receptor beta chains sequenced from a single sample in a study of molecular identifiers for immune sequencing clone quantification. TCRdb reprocessed the PCR reads via MiXCR and lists one record per CDR3 protein. The sample contains 88,000 or so distinct CDR3 sequences, around 20% of which appear only once. The specimen sequenced was naive CD8+ T cells from blood, with Jurkat cell RNA spiked in. Subset described: FACS-sorted CD8+CD4-CCR7+CD45RA+ naive T cells. The receptors shown here come from a human donor in good health. Some libraries in this study had Jurkat cell RNA spiked in.

This clonotype was observed a handful of times. The rearrangement uses TRBV19 and TRBJ1-1; no firm D call. V gave up 1 base and J gave up 5 bases, with 11 bases separating them. The CDR3 totals 14 residues. Germline assignment: CDR1 LNHDA and CDR2 SQIVND (reference sequence). CDR3 residues: CASSIGGRGTEAFF. The CDR3 nucleotides read TGTGCCAGTAGTATAGGGGGTCGAGGAACTGAAGCTTTCTTT.

This clonotype was found many times. The V call is TRBV5-6, the J call TRBJ1-5; 8 bases match TRBD1. Germline-derived CDR1 and CDR2 are SGHDT and YYEEEE. V lost 4 bases, J lost 6 bases, and 6 bases stayed unmatched. CDR3 length: 14 residues. CDR3 in DNA: TGTGCCAGCAGCCCAGGGGGCCGGGGTCAGCCCCAGCATTTT. This translates into CASSPGGRGQPQHF. Together with reference TRBV5-6 and TRBJ1-5, the CDR3 gives the full variable domain: DAGVTQSPTHLIKTRGQQVTLRCSPKSGHDTVSWYQQALGQGPQFIFQYYEEEERQRGNFPDRFSGHQFPNYSSELNVNALLLGDSALYLCASSPGGRGQPQHFGDGTRLSIL.

This clonotype was observed at least ten times. This chain uses TRBV3-1 with TRBJ2-3, with D possibly matching TRBD1 (5 bases). Trimming took off 0 bases at V and 2 bases at J, with 15 bases between the two ends. CDR3 length: 17 residues. Germline V gives CDR1 LGHDT, CDR2 YNNKEL (reference sequence). CDR3 DNA: TGTGCCAGCAGCCAAGAATCAGGGCAGACCGACACAGATACGCAGTATTTT. Its translation: CASSQESGQTDTDTQYF.

This chain connects TRBV6-2 or TRBV6-3 to TRBJ2-7, with 7 positions matching TRBD1. V gave up 6 bases and J gave up 3 bases; unmatched junction bases: 2. Germline values: CDR1 MNHEY, CDR2 SVGEGT. The CDR3 totals 12 residues. The CDR3 region is CASRTGNYEQYF. CDR3 bases: TGTGCCAGCAGGACAGGGAACTACGAGCAGTACTTC.

This clonotype was counted only a few times. The rearrangement links TRBV28 to TRBJ2-5, with D hard to call. CDR1 is MDHEN and CDR2 is SYDVKM in the germline V gene. The CDR3 covers 15 residues. Trimming took 3 bases from V and 5 from J, leaving 16 bases between them. DNA for the CDR3: TGTGCCAGCAGTTTCTCGACTGGGCCCGGGGAGACCCAGTACTTC. Protein: CASSFSTGPGETQYF.

This clonotype was seen many times. V and J are TRBV7-6 and TRBJ1-6; possibly TRBD1 for D (5 bases). This CDR3 has 16 amino acids. Germline values: CDR1 SGHVS, CDR2 FNYEAQ. Trimming pared 5 bases from V and 3 bases from J, leaving 14 bases between. CDR3 sequence: CASSPRQGLYNSPLHF. CDR3 coding DNA: TGTGCCAGCAGCCCAAGGCAGGGCCTCTATAATTCACCCCTCCACTTT. The entire variable domain, with the rest obtained from reference TRBV7-6 and TRBJ1-6, is as follows: GAGVSQSPRYKVTKRGQDVALRCDPISGHVSLYWYRQALGQGPEFLTYFNYEAQQDKSGLPNDRFSAERPEGSISTLTIQRTEQRDSAMYRCASSPRQGLYNSPLHFGNGTRLTVT.

This clonotype was seen only once. This may stem from a read error, because a much larger clone lies one nucleotide away. The CDR3 spells CASRRLAQTYEQYF. DNA of the CDR3: TGTGCCAGTAGGAGACTAGCGCAGACCTACGAGCAGTACTTC. The genes are TRBV6-2 or TRBV6-3 and TRBJ2-7, with TRBD2 identical over 8 bases. V lost 9 bases, J lost 2 bases, and 9 bases stayed unmatched. CDR3 length equals 14 residues. Per germline, CDR1 MNHEY and CDR2 SVGEGT.

This clonotype was seen many times. The CDR3 loop is CASSLEGASVDTQYF. In nucleotides, the CDR3 is TGTGCCAGCAGTTTGGAAGGGGCGTCGGTAGATACGCAGTATTTT. This rearrangement joins TRBV12-3 or TRBV12-4 to TRBJ2-3, with D tentatively TRBD1 (5 bases). The CDR3 has 15 amino acids. V was cut by 3 bases and J by 5 bases, with 15 bases left in between.

This clonotype has just a few counts. J is TRBJ1-1 and V is TRBV20-1, with 7 nucleotides matching TRBD1. The germline gives CDR1 DFQATT, CDR2 SNEGSKA (reference sequence). J gave up 5 bases and V 0 bases, and 3 bases lay outside the gene matches. CDR3 size: 13 residues. CDR3 loop: CSARDTGATEAFF. DNA for the CDR3: TGCAGTGCTAGAGATACAGGGGCGACTGAAGCTTTCTTT.

This clonotype was observed a few times. The chain is built from TRBV19 and TRBJ2-7; 7 bases agree with TRBD1. From germline, CDR1 is LNHDA and CDR2 SQIVND (reference sequence). CDR3 length: 14 amino acids. V lost 5 bases, J lost 2 bases, and 6 bases stayed unmatched. CDR3 sequence reads: CASSAHGTAYEQYF. The CDR3 nucleotides are TGTGCCAGTAGTGCTCACGGGACAGCCTACGAGCAGTACTTC.

This clonotype was recorded at least ten times. The CDR3, as DNA: TGTGCCAGCAGCCGACTAGCGGGGGACCTAAGCACAGATACGCAGTATTTT. Translated: CASSRLAGDLSTDTQYF. This sequence joins TRBV7-8 and TRBJ2-3; TRBD2 aligns across 12 bases. Germline values: CDR1 SGHVS, CDR2 FQNEAQ. CDR3 length: 17 amino acids. With 5 bases clipped from V and 0 bases from J, the junction kept 6 bases outside the gene matches.

This clonotype came up a few times. V gene TRBV16 combines with J gene TRBJ2-7, with TRBD1 matching 11 bases. Germline V gives CDR1 KGHSY, CDR2 FQNENV. The junction had 1 base not matched to a gene; V was cut back by 0 bases and J by 3 bases. This CDR3 region has 15 residues. CDR3: CASSQSGTGGYEQYF. The CDR3 coding sequence is TGTGCCAGCAGCCAATCCGGGACAGGGGGCTACGAGCAGTACTTC.

This clonotype was counted a few times. This rearrangement joins TRBV5-1 to TRBJ2-2; perhaps TRBD2 as D (5 bases). The germline V gene has CDR1 SGHRS and CDR2 YFSETQ. Between the trimmed V and J ends, which lost 5 bases and 3 bases, there was a span of 11 bases. The CDR3 loop spans 14 amino acids. The CDR3 DNA sequence: TGCGCCAGCAGAGAGGGCGATTACACCGGGGAGCTGTTTTTT. It translates to CASREGDYTGELFF.

This clonotype was found a few times. This rearrangement joins TRBV20-1 to TRBJ2-7, with 9 bases fitting TRBD2. The CDR3 runs to 15 residues. Per germline, CDR1 DFQATT and CDR2 SNEGSKA (reference sequence). With 0 bases clipped from V and 4 bases from J, the junction kept 7 bases outside the gene matches. CDR3 bases: TGCAGTGCTAGAGATTACAGCGGGAGGCGGTACGAGCAGTACTTC. Its protein is CSARDYSGRRYEQYF.

Concerning this clonotype: This sequence may be a read error, since a much larger clone differs from it by one base. The chain is built from TRBV30 and TRBJ1-1; D ambiguous. Germline CDR1 is GTSNPN and CDR2 is SVGIG (reference sequence). This CDR3 is 15 amino acids long. V lost 1 base, J lost 2 bases, and 14 bases lay in between. The CDR3 loop is CAWSDGIELNTEAFF. CDR3 nucleotides: TGTGCCTGGAGTGATGGTATAGAGCTAAACACTGAAGCTTTCTTT.

This clonotype was counted ten times or more. The rearrangement links TRBV7-2 to TRBJ1-1; no reliable D call. Germline CDR1 reads SGHTA; CDR2 reads FQGNSA. CDR3 length: 14 residues. Trimming shortened V by 3 bases and J by 5 bases, and 13 bases separated the two germline ends. In DNA, the CDR3 is TGTGCCAGCAGCTTGTCGGGCCTGGGGACTGAAGCTTTCTTT. It is translated as CASSLSGLGTEAFF.

The gene calls are TRBV27 and TRBJ2-7, with D possibly being TRBD1 (7 bases). Germline V gene data show CDR1 as MNHEY and CDR2 as SMNVEV (reference sequence). The CDR3 is 16 residues long. Trimming pared 5 bases from V and 2 bases from J, leaving 19 bases between. CDR3: CASSREGGTVTYEQYF. DNA of the CDR3: TGTGCCAGCAGTCGGGAAGGGGGGACAGTCACCTACGAGCAGTACTTC.